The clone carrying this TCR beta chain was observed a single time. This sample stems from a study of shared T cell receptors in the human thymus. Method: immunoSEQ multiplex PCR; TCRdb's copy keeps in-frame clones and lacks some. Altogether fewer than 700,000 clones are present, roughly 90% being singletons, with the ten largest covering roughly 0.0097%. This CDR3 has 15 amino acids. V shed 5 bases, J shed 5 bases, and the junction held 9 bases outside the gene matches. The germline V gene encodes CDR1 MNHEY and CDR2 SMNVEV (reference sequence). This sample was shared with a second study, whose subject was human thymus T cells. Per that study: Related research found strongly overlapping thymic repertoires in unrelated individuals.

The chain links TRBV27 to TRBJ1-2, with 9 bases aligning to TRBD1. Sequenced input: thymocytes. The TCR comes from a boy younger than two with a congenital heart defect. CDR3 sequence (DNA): TGTGCCAGCAGTATAACCGGGACAGGGAAGTATGGCTACACCTTC. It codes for CASSITGTGKYGYTF.